The 26 T cell receptor beta chains in this list originate from one sample, sequenced in a study of blood T cell repertoires in COVID-19. TCRdb's copy holds only in-frame clones and misses some; the assay was immunoSEQ multiplex PCR. The sample consists of about 45,000 clones, about 88% of them appearing once. The specimen was peripheral blood. These receptors were taken from a human donor in a cohort sampled during active COVID-19.

The chain carries TRBV12-5 and TRBJ1-2; TRBD1 aligns across 7 bases. This CDR3 region has 13 residues. Germline V CDR1 and CDR2: LGHNT, FRNRAP. With V trimmed by 4 bases and J by 6 bases, 5 bases remained unmatched. In DNA, the CDR3 is TGTGCTAGTGGTTCCGGGACAGTTAATGGCTACACCTTC. This sequence encodes CASGSGTVNGYTF.

The J gene is TRBJ2-1, the V gene TRBV5-6; D may be TRBD2 (6 bases). In germline, CDR1 is SGHDT, CDR2 YYEEEE. This CDR3 contains 17 residues. The V end lost 6 bases, the J end lost 6 bases, and 25 bases lay between the germline ends. CDR3 DNA sequence: TGTGCCAGCACCCCTGACGGGGGTACTTCAAACGGCAATGAGCAGTTCTTC. It specifies CASTPDGGTSNGNEQFF.

The CDR3 DNA follows: TGTGCCAGTAGTACGGGACAGGGCTATTCTGAAGCTTTCTTT. The encoded protein is CASSTGQGYSEAFF. The rearrangement joins TRBV19 to TRBJ1-1; 9 bases map to TRBD1. Unmatched junction bases numbered 6, after V lost 4 bases and J lost 6 bases. CDR1 LNHDA and CDR2 SQIVND come from the germline V gene (reference sequence). The CDR3 totals 14 residues.

The chain couples TRBV18 to TRBJ2-3; TRBD2 matches 7 bases. The V gene's germline CDR1 is KGHSH and CDR2 LQKENI. The CDR3 contains 15 residues. The trim removed 3 bases at V and 5 bases at J, leaving 8 bases unmatched. The CDR3 DNA follows: TGTGCCAGCTCACCTGTCGTGAGGGAGGGAGATACGCAGTATTTT. As protein: CASSPVVREGDTQYF.

The chain couples TRBV11-2 to TRBJ2-7; 11 bases align to TRBD2. Trimming removed 5 bases from V and 6 bases from J; junction bases left unmatched: 6. CDR1 and CDR2 (germline): SGHAT, FQNNGV. The CDR3 is made up of 14 amino acids. The CDR3 region is CASSTTSGGVEQYF. The CDR3 coding sequence is TGTGCCAGCAGCACTACTAGCGGGGGCGTCGAGCAGTACTTC.

The chain has TRBV6-2 or TRBV6-3 and TRBJ2-1; no firm D call. Germline V gives CDR1 MNHEY, CDR2 SVGEGT. The V end was cut by 0 bases, the J end by 3 bases, with 6 bases between. This CDR3 is 14 amino acids long. For the CDR3, the DNA is TGTGCCAGCAGTTACTCGGCCTTCTACAATGAGCAGTTCTTC. Its protein product is CASSYSAFYNEQFF.

This rearrangement joins TRBV30 to TRBJ2-5, with 7 bases fitting TRBD2. The ends lost 3 bases at V and 7 bases at J; junction bases unmatched: 5. There are 12 residues in the CDR3. The germline CDR1 and CDR2 sequences are GTSNPN and SVGIG (reference sequence). The CDR3 DNA reads as TGTGCCTGGAGCCTAGCTAGCGGGACCCAGTACTTC. This translates into CAWSLASGTQYF.

In this sample, this clone turned up once. The chain combines TRBV5-1 with TRBJ2-1; D perhaps matches TRBD1 (7 bases). Germline V CDR1 and CDR2: SGHRS, YFSETQ. V lost 4 bases and J lost 6, with 26 bases in between. This CDR3 has 18 amino acids. In DNA, the CDR3 is TGCGCCAGCAGCCCCCAGGGGGGTCGAGCTACGGGGTTCAATGAGCAGTTCTTC. It yields the protein CASSPQGGRATGFNEQFF.

The CDR3 DNA reads TGTGCCAGCAGCCCACAGGGGACTGGAAACACCATATATTTT. The encoded protein is CASSPQGTGNTIYF. The V gene is TRBV7-9, the J gene TRBJ1-3; 7 bases fit TRBD1. This CDR3 spans 14 amino acids. The V gene end was trimmed by 5 bases and the J gene end by 2 bases; junction bases not matched to a gene: 3. CDR1 is SEHNR, CDR2 FQNEAQ, per germline (reference sequence).

This chain links TRBV9 with TRBJ1-1, with D tentatively TRBD1 (5 bases). The germline CDR1 and CDR2 sequences are SGDLS and YYNGEE. The CDR3 extends over 13 amino acids. Deletions cut 0 bases from V and 8 bases from J, with 11 bases between. The CDR3, as DNA: TGTGCCAGCAGCGTAGTCTCAAGGACAGAAGCTTTCTTT. Residues: CASSVVSRTEAFF.

V gene TRBV9 combines with J gene TRBJ2-5; no reliable D call. V was pared by 0 bases and J by 1 base, with 10 bases between. CDR1 and CDR2 from the germline V gene are SGDLS and YYNGEE. The CDR3 runs to 15 residues. DNA of the CDR3: TGTGCCAGCAGCGTAGATTACTACCCCCAAGAGACCCAGTACTTC. The encoded protein is CASSVDYYPQETQYF.

The chain uses TRBV19 and TRBJ1-4; 7 positions match TRBD1. V shed 3 bases, J shed 4 bases, and the junction held 2 bases outside the gene matches. The CDR3 is 14 amino acids. CDR1 is LNHDA and CDR2 is SQIVND in the germline V gene (reference sequence). CDR3 DNA sequence: TGTGCCAGTAGTATGGGACAGAATAATGAAAAACTGTTTTTT. This sequence encodes CASSMGQNNEKLFF.

This clone was detected a few times. The chain employs TRBV6-2 or TRBV6-3 and TRBJ1-5, with 10 positions matching TRBD1. The CDR3 length is 15 residues. Germline CDR1 MNHEY, CDR2 SVGEGT. With V trimmed by 5 bases and J by 6 bases, 7 bases remained unmatched. Here the CDR3 DNA reads TGTGCCAGCAGTCGCCTGACAGGGGGCGGTCAGCCCCAGCATTTT. This translates into CASSRLTGGGQPQHF.

The chain links TRBV14 to TRBJ2-2; D is ambiguous. The CDR3 runs 14 residues. Germline loops: CDR1 SGHDN, CDR2 FVKESK. Between the trimmed V and J ends, which lost 0 bases and 5 bases, there was a span of 7 bases. The CDR3, as DNA: TGTGCCAGCAGCCAAGATCGAGCAACCGGGGAGCTGTTTTTT. Its protein is CASSQDRATGELFF.

This clone was seen only a few times. The chain has TRBV5-4 and TRBJ2-2; TRBD2 matches 8 bases. V lost 4 bases to trimming and J lost 4 bases; unmatched junction nucleotides: 9. The CDR3 has 16 residues. The germline V gene encodes CDR1 SGHNT and CDR2 YYREEE (reference sequence). The CDR3 DNA reads as TGTGCCAGCAGCCTCAAAACGGGACTAGTCACCGGGGAGCTGTTTTTT. Residues: CASSLKTGLVTGELFF.

J is TRBJ2-2 and V is TRBV5-1; 9 positions match TRBD1. The CDR3 is made up of 16 amino acids. The germline V gene encodes CDR1 SGHRS and CDR2 YFSETQ. V lost 3 bases, J lost 6 bases, and 9 bases stayed unmatched. The CDR3 here is CASSSEGQGTAGELFF. The DNA of the CDR3 is TGCGCCAGCAGCTCCGAGGGACAGGGCACTGCCGGGGAGCTGTTTTTT.

The genes are TRBV5-1 and TRBJ1-6, with unresolved D. V gave up 3 bases and J gave up 0 bases, with 16 bases separating them. Germline CDR1 reads SGHRS; CDR2 reads YFSETQ. The CDR3 sequence is 18 residues long. This chain's CDR3 is CASSWSVAGSSYNSPLHF. CDR3 DNA sequence: TGCGCCAGCAGCTGGTCAGTCGCCGGGAGCTCCTATAATTCACCCCTCCACTTT.

The chain uses TRBV19 and TRBJ1-2, with D hard to call. V lost 0 bases and J 14 bases, leaving 16 bases between the germline ends. Germline CDR1 LNHDA, CDR2 SQIVND (reference sequence). The CDR3 spans 13 residues. The CDR3 loop reads CASSIERSGTNTF. CDR3 bases: TGTGCCAGTAGTATAGAGAGGTCGGGAACCAATACCTTC.

The chain is built from TRBV6-4 and TRBJ1-2, with TRBD1 matching over 9 bases. Germline values: CDR1 MRHNA, CDR2 SNTAGT. This CDR3 contains 18 residues. V was clipped by 0 bases and J by 1 base; unmatched bases: 9. DNA for the CDR3: TGTGCCAGCAGTGACTCGACCGGGACAGGGCCCCTTAACTATGGCTACACCTTC. The encoded protein is CASSDSTGTGPLNYGYTF.

The chain joins TRBV4-3 to TRBJ2-1; TRBD2 is a possible D gene (6 bases). This CDR3 contains 14 residues. The V and J ends lost 1 base and 3 bases respectively, with 7 bases between them. Germline V lookup: CDR1 LGHNA, CDR2 YSLEER. For the CDR3, the DNA is TGCGCCAGCAGCCAAGCCGGGAGCTACAATGAGCAGTTCTTC. Its protein is CASSQAGSYNEQFF.

The chain recombines TRBV5-4 with TRBJ2-5, with 7 bases fitting TRBD1. The CDR3 sequence is 14 residues long. Germline V gene data show CDR1 as SGHNT and CDR2 as YYREEE (reference sequence). J gave up 2 bases and V 4 bases, and 5 bases lay outside the gene matches. CDR3 coding DNA: TGTGCCAGCAGCCCGGGGACAGCACAAGAGACCCAGTACTTC. Encoded protein: CASSPGTAQETQYF.

The chain uses TRBV14 and TRBJ1-1; 7 bases line up with TRBD1. Germline CDR1 SGHDN, CDR2 FVKESK. The CDR3 runs to 15 residues. V lost 4 bases, J lost 5 bases, and 10 bases stayed unmatched. The CDR3 DNA sequence: TGTGCCAGCAGCCTGGGACAGAGCTTGACGACTGAAGCTTTCTTT. Its protein is CASSLGQSLTTEAFF.

The J gene is TRBJ1-4, the V gene TRBV4-3; tentative D call: TRBD1 (5 bases). The germline V gene encodes CDR1 LGHNA and CDR2 YSLEER. V dropped 0 bases and J dropped 10 bases, with 18 bases sitting between them. The CDR3 is 16 residues long. The CDR3 sequence: CASSQDGETGQRKLFF. The CDR3 DNA sequence: TGCGCCAGCAGCCAAGATGGGGAAACAGGTCAGAGAAAACTGTTTTTT.

The chain couples TRBV29-1 to TRBJ2-5; 7 bases line up with TRBD2. The CDR3 loop spans 14 amino acids. Per germline, CDR1 SQVTM and CDR2 ANQGSEA. Germline trimming cut 0 bases from V and 5 bases from J; bases unmatched to any gene: 6. CDR3 DNA sequence: TGCAGCGTTGAAGAAGGCGGGGGTTGGGAGACCCAGTACTTC. Amino acid sequence: CSVEEGGGWETQYF.

V usage is TRBV9 and J usage is TRBJ1-3, with a tentative D call TRBD1 (6 bases). Germline V lookup: CDR1 SGDLS, CDR2 YYNGEE. Trimming removed 1 base from V and 4 bases from J, with 15 bases in between. CDR3 length: 16 amino acids. The DNA for the CDR3 is TGTGCCAGCAGCGTAACAGGGCTTACGGGAGGAAACACCATATATTTT. Encoded protein: CASSVTGLTGGNTIYF.

The chain is built from TRBV6-5 and TRBJ2-7; 10 positions match TRBD2. V was pared by 4 bases and J by 0 bases, with 6 bases of the junction left unmatched. Germline values: CDR1 MNHEY, CDR2 SVGAGI. The CDR3 loop spans 16 amino acids. The CDR3 nucleotides read TGTGCCAGCAGTTGTCCAGCGGGGGGGATCTCCTACGAGCAGTACTTC. This encodes CASSCPAGGISYEQYF.